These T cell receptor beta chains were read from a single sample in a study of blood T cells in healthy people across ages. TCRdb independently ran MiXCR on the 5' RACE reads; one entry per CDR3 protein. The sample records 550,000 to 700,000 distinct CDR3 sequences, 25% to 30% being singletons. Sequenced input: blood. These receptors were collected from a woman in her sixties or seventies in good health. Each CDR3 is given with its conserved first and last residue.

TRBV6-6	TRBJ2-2	CASKTTSTGELFF
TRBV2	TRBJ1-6	CASRDRGNYNSPLHF
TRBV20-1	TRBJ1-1	CSASQYPVGRVNTEAFF
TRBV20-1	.	CSARDQREGMYEQFF
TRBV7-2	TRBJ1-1	CASSLDVVFTEAFF
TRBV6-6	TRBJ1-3	CASSYSKAGSGNTIYF
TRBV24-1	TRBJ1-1	CATSDFGGTEAFF
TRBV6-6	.	CASSYGTGANEQYF
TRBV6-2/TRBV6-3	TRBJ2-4	CASSRDRKNIQYF
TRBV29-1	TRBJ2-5	CSVAQGQETQYF
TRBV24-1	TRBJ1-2	CATSEDREGYGYTF
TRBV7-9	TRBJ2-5	CASSFGAGKMKTQYF
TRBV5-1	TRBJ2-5	CASSATTSGGPSQETQYF
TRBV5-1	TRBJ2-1	CASSLDPGGDYNEQFF
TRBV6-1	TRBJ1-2	CASSEVGTGGNTF
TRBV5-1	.	CASSLATLSGGASYEQYF
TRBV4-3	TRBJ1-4	CASSQDLGTNEKLFF
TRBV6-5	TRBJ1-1	CASSYDDRAYTEAFF
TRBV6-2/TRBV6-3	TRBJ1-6	CASSSDSFSPLHF
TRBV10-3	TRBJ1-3	CAISDRQGDDSGNPIYF
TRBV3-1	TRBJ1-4	CASSPRAGRNEKLFF
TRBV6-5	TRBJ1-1	CATQNRGLDTEAFF
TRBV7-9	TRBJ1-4	CASSLQGGREKLFF
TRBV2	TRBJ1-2	CASSELGQSYGYTF
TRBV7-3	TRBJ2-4	CASSPTAAKNIQYF
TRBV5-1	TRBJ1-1	CASSQGDTEAFF
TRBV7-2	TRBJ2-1	CASGRLGQGSYNEQFF
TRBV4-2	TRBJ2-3	CASSQEAKRGGQGEYF
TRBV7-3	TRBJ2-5	CASSLGAGRDQETQYF
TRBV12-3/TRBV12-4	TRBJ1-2	CASRPRDIYGYTF
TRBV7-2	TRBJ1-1	CASSRQGGTEAFF